This T cell receptor (beta chain) came from a study of CD8+ T cells in alopecia areata (dated by TCRdb to the late 2010s). Study-wide context: Treated patients were enrolled in an open-label pilot trial of oral tofacitinib at 5 to 10 mg twice daily for moderate-to-severe alopecia areata. Biopsies were taken from tofacitinib-treated patients at baseline and at 4 and 24 weeks of treatment, and a later scalp biopsy was taken in several of the tofacitinib-treated patients. Clonality in the scalp was compared among normal scalp (n=4), patchy alopecia areata scalp (n=8), and alopecia totalis/universalis scalp (n=8). In humans, TCRbeta sequencing was performed on scalp tissue and on sorted CD4+ and CD8+ peripheral blood T cells from healthy controls and from patients with patchy or totalis/universalis alopecia areata. TCRbeta CDR3 regions were amplified by immunoSEQ multiplex PCR using 35 Vbeta forward and 13 Jbeta reverse primers. RNA was obtained with the PAXgene miRNA kit for fixed scalp, the miRNeasy kit for PBMCs, and the RNeasy kit for mouse skin. The study used high-throughput TCRbeta sequencing to examine T cell clonal expansion in alopecia areata, in both the C3H/HeJ mouse model and human patients. The SALT score, which quantifies the percentage of affected scalp surface area, was used to measure disease severity in treated patients. Tofacitinib was administered for 6 to 18 months, and 6 months of follow-up off drug were then conducted to assess delayed response and recurrence.

To prepare the library, the immunoSEQ multiplex PCR assay was applied. RNA was extracted from all samples and reverse transcribed into cDNA, which served as template for TCR sequencing. SuperScript III was used to make first-strand cDNA, primed with a 2:1 mix of oligo-dT and random hexamers. A synthetic immune receptor repertoire was used to measure amplification bias, and any remaining bias was corrected computationally. In the original analysis: Raw reads were preprocessed to remove errors, and CDR3 was defined by IMGT conventions from the conserved cysteine to phenylalanine. Clonality was calculated as 1 minus Shannon entropy normalized by log2 of the number of productive unique TCRs. Scalp TCRbeta sequences were cross-referenced with sorted blood CD4 and CD8 repertoires so that the CD4 or CD8 identity of scalp clones could be inferred. TCRdb mirrors the immuneACCESS table, restricted to in-frame sequences. Some clones are absent from its copies; in checked studies, under half trace to an unresolved V gene, and the reason for the others is unknown. The DNA gave D and trimming, while V, J and clone size come from that table. The sample table lists some 190,000 clones, roughly 46% of them with a count of one. In total, the top ten clones hold roughly a tenth of the sample.

General conclusions and limits of the study: Tofacitinib significantly decreased scalp clonality and the number of expanded CD8+ clones among the top 100 scalp clones. During tofacitinib treatment, many expanded lesional clones stuck around in both scalp and blood, and this persistence may partly explain why relapse happens after treatment is stopped. Because the treated cohort was small and had only one nonresponder, larger studies are needed to examine links between baseline CD8+ expansion and response. Shared TCR sequences between patients were less evident than in mice, which may be partly attributable to HLA diversity in the patient population. Scalp TCR repertoire analysis is complicated because resident alphabeta T cells in normal human skin are also sequenced, whereas mouse skin is dominated by gammadelta T cells. Lesional scalp, especially in alopecia totalis/universalis, showed higher clonality and more expanded CD8+ clones than normal scalp, suggesting antigenic drive.

Interpreted using the paper, the treatment or condition label stands for: oral pan-JAK inhibitor, 5-10 mg twice daily. Lesional scalp punch biopsies and peripheral blood were collected from alopecia areata patients. After PBMCs were isolated by density centrifugation and stained for CD3, CD4 and CD8, a FACSAria was used to sort CD4+ and CD8+ T cells. As encoded in the germline V gene, CDR1 is MNHEY while CDR2 is SVGAGI. The CDR3, from cysteine to phenylalanine, totals 14 residues. Only the CDR3 portion is preserved as DNA: 42 bases, with reading frame beginning at the first base. V is cut by 1 base and J by 7 bases, and the space between the germline ends is 11 bases. On this clone itself: This receptor's antigen is unknown. It has no much larger one-base neighbor in the sample; base qualities were not kept.

Sequences were derived from CD8+ T cells sorted from blood, sampled around week 54, from a patient treated with tofacitinib. The rearranged segments are TRBV6-5 and TRBJ1-5; the D gene assignment is ambiguous. This TCR derives from a human donor with alopecia areata. The nucleotide sequence reads TGTGCCAGCAGTTACTGCGGTCCCTGCCAGCCCCAGCATTTT. The resulting protein is CASSYCGPCQPQHF.